The present T cell receptor (beta chain) was sequenced within a study of OX40 agonist ivuxolimab in advanced cancers. Study-wide results and caveats: Average numbers of expanded clones were greater in CD8+ T cells than in CD4+.

Concerning this clone itself: What it binds is not known.

Individuals having autoimmune disease history or systemic immunosuppression were not enrolled. Sequenced by immunoSEQ multiplex PCR; TCRdb stores in-frame clones only, minus some. The table shows about 46,000 clones, with approximately 90% occurring only once. The CDR3 totals 13 residues. Per germline, CDR1 SGHNT and CDR2 YYREEE (reference sequence). The junction had 2 bases not matched to a gene; V was cut back by 4 bases and J by 6 bases. The chain has TRBV5-4 and TRBJ1-4; TRBD1 aligns across 8 bases. The sample consisted of CD4+ or CD8+ T cells sorted from blood, taken in a trial of the OX40 agonist ivuxolimab. This sequence was found in an adult with an advanced solid tumor such as melanoma, head and neck, liver or kidney cancer. The CDR3 DNA follows: TGTGCCAGCAGCGGACAGGGTGATGAAAAACTGTTTTTT. The encoded protein is CASSGQGDEKLFF. The full variable domain, in which reference TRBV5-4 and TRBJ1-4 provide the parts outside the CDR3, is ETGVTQSPTHLIKTRGQQVTLRCSSQSGHNTVSWYQQALGQGPQFIFQYYREEENGRGNFPPRFSGLQFPNYSSELNVNALELDDSALYLCASSGQGDEKLFFGSGTQLSVL.